Listed below are T cell receptor beta chains from one sample, sequenced in a study of control samples from healthy donors and cancer patients. The method was immunoSEQ multiplex PCR; TCRdb's version includes in-frame clones alone and lacks a portion of them. The sample consists of approximately 170,000 clones, about nine tenths of them appearing once. Sequencing was performed on blood. The source is a woman aged 30 to 39 in good health. Each CDR3 is given with its conserved first and last residue. Each record gives: D gene, V gene, clone size, J gene, CDR3 DNA, CDR3 protein. D genes are given only for firm matches. Rows give clone size only sometimes, using once, few, many, or a class for an expanded clone.

TRBD2	TRBV18	once	TRBJ2-3	TGTGCCAGCTCACCACCGGGACTAGCGGGAGTAGATACGCAGTATTTT	CASSPPGLAGVDTQYF
TRBD1	TRBV18	.	TRBJ2-3	TGTGCCAGCTCACAGGGACAGGGTCCCACAGATACGCAGTATTTT	CASSQGQGPTDTQYF
.	TRBV24-1	.	TRBJ2-2	TGTGCCACCAGTGAGAACACCGGGGAGCTGTTTTTT	CATSENTGELFF
TRBD2	TRBV5-1	few	TRBJ2-1	TGCGCCAGCAGCTTAATAGCGGGAGAGGGGAATGAGCAGTTCTTC	CASSLIAGEGNEQFF
TRBD1	TRBV27	.	TRBJ2-5	TGTGCCAGTAGAAGACAGGGGCGCCAAGAGACCCAGTACTTC	CASRRQGRQETQYF
.	TRBV28	.	TRBJ1-1	TGTGCCAGCAGTTTTCCGGGGGACACTGAAGCTTTCTTT	CASSFPGDTEAFF
.	TRBV11-1	.	TRBJ2-5	TGTGCCAGCAGCTTAGTCGGGGGTTCGGAGACCCAGTACTTC	CASSLVGGSETQYF
TRBD2	TRBV9	.	TRBJ2-1	TGTGCCAGCAGCGTAGGCAGCGGGAGGCTCCATGAGCAGTTCTTC	CASSVGSGRLHEQFF
TRBD1	TRBV7-2	.	TRBJ1-2	TGTGCCAGCACCGGACAGGGGACCTATGGCTACACCTTC	CASTGQGTYGYTF
TRBD1	TRBV28	.	TRBJ1-1	TGTGCCAGCAGTTTATCACGACAGGGCACTGAAGCTTTCTTT	CASSLSRQGTEAFF
TRBD1	TRBV5-6	once	TRBJ1-2	TGTGCCAGCAGCAGGGACAGGGGGCATGGCTACACCTTC	CASSRDRGHGYTF
.	TRBV15	few	TRBJ1-5	TGTGCCACCAGCAGCCTCGGGGGGCGGGAGCCCCAGCATTTT	CATSSLGGREPQHF
.	TRBV19	.	TRBJ2-1	TGTGCCAGTAGTACAGGGTTTCATGAGCAGTTCTTC	CASSTGFHEQFF